This TCR beta chain was captured by sequencing in a study of vaccination effects on CD4 cells after COVID-19. Antigen-specific CD4+ T cells were expanded with viral peptide pools in the ViraFEST assay before sequencing. Researchers isolated CD4+ T cells once 9 to 11 days of culture had elapsed. Documented for the person is a PCR-confirmed SARS-CoV-2 infection occurring between March and December 2020. Comments on this clone: Its target is not known.

Germline lookup yields CDR1 MNHEY and CDR2 SMNVEV (reference sequence). The CDR3 consists of 12 residues. The V gene lost 2 bases and the J gene lost 2 bases, with 3 bases spanning the gap. Repertoires were generated with immunoSEQ multiplex PCR, while TCRdb's copy carries only in-frame clones and drops some. This table holds roughly 26,000 clones, 70% to 80% found once. The rearrangement uses TRBV27 and TRBJ1-2; D ambiguous. The specimen comprised CD4+ T cells from PBMCs cultured with HCoV-NL63 spike peptides, sampled before COVID-19 vaccination. This clonotype originated in a human donor who had a prior SARS-CoV-2 infection. The CDR3 bases are TGTGCCAGCAGTTTAGACAACTATGGCTACACCTTC. Its translation: CASSLDNYGYTF.